This T cell receptor beta chain appears in the sequencing data of a study of human T cells and chemical hapten exposure. Findings and limits, study-wide: Sensitizing with DPC caused no change in TCRs above 1 in 1000 frequency.

After removal of 7 bases from V and 4 bases from J, the junction contained 8 bases not matched to a gene. The germline V gene has CDR1 DFQATT and CDR2 SNEGSKA (reference sequence). The CDR3 sequence is 15 residues long. Individual cDNA molecules had unique molecular identifiers attached to them by the library. Per the authors' pipeline: The number of TCRs in each sample had a median of around 96,000 and spanned about 23,224 to 690,600. TCRdb used MiXCR to reprocess the RACE reads, holding one entry per CDR3 protein. The V and J calls were determined by TCRdb, not by the authors. Of 130,000 or so distinct CDR3 sequences in the sample, approximately 9% were seen once. Documented time point: healthy volunteer bleed at 2 weeks. Whole blood that had not been fractionated was the source of extracted total RNA. There are many counts of this clonotype. Its cognate antigen is unknown.

The TCR sequence derives from a male donor in good health. Some clones in this sample may be carry-over from other donors' samples. V gene TRBV20-1 combines with J gene TRBJ2-1; TRBD2 matches at 12 bases. The sequenced sample consisted of whole blood. The CDR3 protein is CSVSGTSGLYNEQFF. In nucleotides, the CDR3 is TGCAGTGTCTCCGGGACTAGCGGGCTTTACAATGAGCAGTTCTTC.